This entry describes one T cell receptor beta chain. The record originates from a study of blood T cell repertoires in COVID-19. For the study at large: Samples taken during acute and convalescent COVID-19 were collected in the United States, Italy and Spain.

Per the authors' pipeline: By means of reference gene primer amplification, nucleated cell counts were estimated. TCRdb keeps only in-frame clones here, not all; method: immunoSEQ multiplex PCR. The DNA was the basis for D and trimming; V, J and clone size are from that table. The repertoire has about 130,000 clones, around 85% of them found once; the top ten carry about 3%. A Seattle source enrolled patients during active infection and followed them longitudinally. Material for sequencing was peripheral blood. The TCR sequence derives from a woman older than 75 with COVID-19, enrolled during active disease.

The CDR3 protein is CASRGPAGTNYGYTF. DNA for the CDR3: TGTGCCAGCAGAGGCCCAGCAGGGACTAACTATGGCTACACCTTC. The gene calls are TRBV2 and TRBJ1-2; D perhaps matches TRBD1 (5 bases). Trimming took off 6 bases at V and 0 bases at J, with 14 bases between the two ends. Germline V lookup: CDR1 SNHLY, CDR2 FYNNEI. The CDR3 has 15 amino acids.